A selection of T cell receptor beta chains follows, all from one sample in a study of blood T cell repertoires in COVID-19. Assay: immunoSEQ multiplex PCR; the TCRdb copy retains only in-frame clones and omits some. The repertoire holds about 200,000 clones, with approximately 90% as singletons. The sample comprised peripheral blood. The receptors were gathered from a man in his fifties or sixties with active or convalescent COVID-19. The CDR3 runs from the conserved cysteine through the conserved F or W. The order of the fields is V gene, clone size, CDR3 protein. Only part of the rows carry a size: once, few, many, or a class if the clone is expanded.

>TRBV6-5|-
CASSDTVASYGYTF
>TRBV12-3/TRBV12-4|-
CASSRGEETQYF
>TRBV5-1|-
CASSLAGGIDTIYF
>TRBV27|-
CASSFRISASGATDTQYF
>TRBV4-2|-
CASSHPAQGDNEQFF
>TRBV3-1/TRBV3-2|-
CASSQPTGDQETQYF
>TRBV7-2|-
CASSLASGDGTQYF
>TRBV2|-
CASSDRAAGYEQYF
>TRBV5-6|-
CASSQVSSYEQYF
>TRBV19|-
CASSAGGSRHTEAFF
>TRBV7-6|once
CASSLDNSGTQYF
>TRBV11-2|-
CASSLGQGSSPLHF
>TRBV3-1/TRBV3-2|once
CASSQSGTTRAFF
>TRBV23-1|-
CASGAPKGPGGYTF
>TRBV5-8|-
CASSLERGLVYNEQFF
>TRBV18|-
CASSSMTATNEKLFF
>TRBV5-1|few
CASSLAMRGEAFF
>TRBV6-5|-
CASNVRRDFGTEAFF
>TRBV18|-
CASSPRTGTSSYNSPLHF
>TRBV29-1|-
CSSDGGGTDTQYF
>TRBV6-5|once
CASSSFGTGFSYEQYF
>TRBV7-2|-
CASKGAGGSADTQYF
>TRBV30|-
CAWSVTGGNTIYF
>TRBV7-9|-
CASSLLEEGSYTF
>TRBV7-9|-
CASSEQGPYEQYF
>TRBV24-1|-
CATSDSQTLTGELFF
>TRBV29-1|-
CSVGGIDTEAFF
>TRBV5-1|-
CASSRDSLSYNSPLHF
>TRBV2|-
CASSLRLAGAANF
>TRBV2|-
CASSARGGWETQYF
>TRBV7-9|-
CASSQDRGHGGYTF
>TRBV7-9|once
CASSFRGVNTGELFF
>TRBV2|-
CASTPQGNQQYF
>TRBV7-9|-
CAGQGWNNSPLHF
>TRBV2|-
CASSEDSSSYNEQFF
>TRBV24-1|-
CATSDQGGASSYNEQFF
>TRBV9|-
CASSAQGTLHTNYGYTF
>TRBV10-3|-
CAISETGTATGELFF
>TRBV18|-
CASSPGTTGNTIYF
>TRBV19|-
CASSMGQGYQPQHF
>TRBV5-8|-
CASSFVLGAYSGANVLTF
>TRBV15|-
CATSPRQGDQPQHF
>TRBV2|-
CASSKDGNNEQFF